These 12 T cell receptor beta chains were all obtained from the same sample, sequenced in a study of T cell repertoires in cytomegalovirus infection. TCRdb re-called the reads through MiXCR, storing one row per CDR3 protein. The sample records a few hundred thousand distinct CDR3 sequences, roughly 16% being singletons. The specimen sequenced was PBMCs. These receptors were collected from a human donor in good health (CMV status not recorded). Some clones in this sample may be carry-over from other donors' samples.

The CDR3 nucleotides read TGTGCCAGCAGCTTGGGTGGAGGGGGAGTCTTCGAGCAGTACTTC. Translated: CASSLGGGGVFEQYF. The chain recombines TRBV5-4 with TRBJ2-7; D may match TRBD1 or TRBD2 (6 bases each). The CDR3 has 15 amino acids. Germline-derived CDR1 and CDR2 are SGHNT and YYREEE (reference sequence). V shed 0 bases and J shed 6 bases, with 16 bases lying between them.

This chain links TRBV28 with TRBJ1-2; D possibly corresponds to TRBD1 (5 bases). The V end lost 2 bases, the J end lost 5 bases, and 18 bases lay between the germline ends. CDR1 is MDHEN and CDR2 is SYDVKM in the germline V gene. This CDR3 region has 16 residues. The CDR3 is CASSLLAMSGHYGYTF. Here the CDR3 DNA reads TGTGCCAGCAGTTTACTAGCGATGTCAGGGCATTATGGCTACACCTTC.

In its sample, this clonotype was seen a few times. The chain is built from TRBV7-2 and TRBJ1-1; the D gene is possibly TRBD1 (5 bases). Germline V gene sequence: CDR1 SGHTA, CDR2 FQGNSA. The CDR3 loop spans 19 amino acids. Trimming stripped 6 bases from V and 1 base from J, with 27 bases between. The CDR3 here is CASRKTEERGRGRNTEAFF. CDR3 in DNA: TGTGCCAGCAGAAAGACGGAAGAGAGGGGCCGAGGCCGGAACACTGAAGCTTTCTTT.

The J gene is TRBJ2-7, the V gene TRBV28, with TRBD1 as a possible D gene (6 bases). CDR1 is MDHEN, CDR2 SYDVKM, per germline. The CDR3 is made up of 15 amino acids. The V end lost 3 bases, the J end lost 3 bases, and 15 bases lay between the germline ends. The CDR3 sequence: CASSFFDRNSYEQYF. CDR3 nucleotide sequence: TGTGCCAGCAGTTTTTTCGACAGGAACAGCTACGAGCAGTACTTC.

This clonotype was seen a handful of times. The V and J genes are TRBV2 and TRBJ2-1, with no clear D. Germline loops: CDR1 SNHLY, CDR2 FYNNEI. This CDR3 contains 13 residues. Trimming left V 6 bases short and J 7 bases short, with 13 bases between. The CDR3 is CASRVDVWNEQFF. The CDR3 nucleotides are TGTGCCAGCAGGGTAGACGTTTGGAATGAGCAGTTCTTC.

This clonotype was recorded many times. The chain links TRBV7-2 to TRBJ2-3; 14 bases agree with TRBD2. Germline V lookup: CDR1 SGHTA, CDR2 FQGNSA. The length of the CDR3 is 18 residues. The ends lost 2 bases at V and 4 bases at J; junction bases unmatched: 8. The CDR3 is CASSLNIRTSGGSDTQYF. The CDR3 DNA sequence: TGTGCCAGCAGCTTAAACATCAGGACTAGCGGGGGGTCAGATACGCAGTATTTT.

The chain joins TRBV5-5 to TRBJ1-2; D unclear. CDR1 is SGHKS and CDR2 is YYEKEE in the germline V gene (reference sequence). Trimming stripped 4 bases from V and 8 bases from J, with 15 bases between. CDR3 length: 13 amino acids. The CDR3 nucleotides read TGTGCCAGCAGCCTCCCGGGTCTGCTAGGCTACACCTTC. Translation gives CASSLPGLLGYTF.

This clonotype was counted ten times or more. The chain has TRBV12-3 or TRBV12-4 and TRBJ1-2, with TRBD1 as a possible D gene (5 bases). CDR3 length: 12 residues. The V gene lost 7 bases and the J gene lost 4 bases, with 10 bases spanning the gap. This CDR3 reads CASTPDSYGYTF. In nucleotides, the CDR3 is TGTGCCAGCACTCCAGACAGCTATGGCTACACCTTC.

This clonotype was found a few times. The rearrangement links TRBV7-2 to TRBJ1-1; 9 bases map to TRBD1. This CDR3 comprises 18 residues. CDR1 is SGHTA, CDR2 FQGNSA, per germline. The V gene end was trimmed by 4 bases and the J gene end by 7 bases; junction bases not matched to a gene: 19. CDR3 residues: CASSSAGTGLSLVSEAFF. CDR3 DNA: TGTGCCAGCAGCTCCGCCGGGACAGGGTTATCTTTAGTGAGTGAAGCTTTCTTT.

This clonotype showed up just once. Relative to the germline gene, one junction end is altered; a read error may explain this. The genes are TRBV7-3 and TRBJ1-1, with unresolved D. The CDR3 runs to 15 residues. CDR1 is SGHTA and CDR2 is FQGTGA in the germline V gene. The CDR3 DNA is TGTGCCTGCAGCTTAGTCCCGAGAGCGAACACTGAAGCTTTCTTT. This translates into CACSLVPRANTEAFF.

This clonotype was found a few times. The chain uses TRBV28 and TRBJ1-1, with 7 bases that match TRBD1. The length of the CDR3 is 15 residues. Germline V gene sequence: CDR1 MDHEN, CDR2 SYDVKM. Germline trimming cut 0 bases from V and 4 bases from J; bases unmatched to any gene: 5. CDR3 protein: CASSLWGDRATEAFF. The DNA of the CDR3 is TGTGCCAGCAGTTTATGGGGAGACAGGGCCACTGAAGCTTTCTTT.

This clonotype was seen only a few times. The chain combines TRBV20-1 with TRBJ2-7, with D uncertain. CDR1 is DFQATT and CDR2 is SNEGSKA in the germline V gene (reference sequence). Trimming shortened V by 5 bases and J by 4 bases, and 18 bases separated the two germline ends. CDR3 length: 14 amino acids. CDR3 sequence (DNA): TGCAGTGCTTCTACACCGACACATAATTACGAGCAGTACTTC. Residues: CSASTPTHNYEQYF.